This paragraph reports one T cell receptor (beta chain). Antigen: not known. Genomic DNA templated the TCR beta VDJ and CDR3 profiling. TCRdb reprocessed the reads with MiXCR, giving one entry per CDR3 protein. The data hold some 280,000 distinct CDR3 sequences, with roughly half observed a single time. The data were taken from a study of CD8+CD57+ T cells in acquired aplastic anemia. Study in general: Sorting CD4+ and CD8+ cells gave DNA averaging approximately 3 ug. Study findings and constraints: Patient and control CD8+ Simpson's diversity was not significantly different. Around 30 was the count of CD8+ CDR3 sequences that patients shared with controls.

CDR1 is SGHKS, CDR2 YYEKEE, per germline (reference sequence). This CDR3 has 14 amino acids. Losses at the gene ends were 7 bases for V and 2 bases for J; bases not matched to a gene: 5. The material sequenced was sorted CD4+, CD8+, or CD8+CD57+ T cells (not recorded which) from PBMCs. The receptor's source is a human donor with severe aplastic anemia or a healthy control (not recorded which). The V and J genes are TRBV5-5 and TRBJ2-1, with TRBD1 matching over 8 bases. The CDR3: CASDRDRPYNEQFF. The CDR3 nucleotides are TGTGCCAGCGACCGGGACAGGCCCTACAATGAGCAGTTCTTC. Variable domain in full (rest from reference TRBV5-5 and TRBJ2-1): DAGVTQSPTHLIKTRGQQVTLRCSPISGHKSVSWYQQVLGQGPQFIFQYYEKEERGRGNFPDRFSARQFPNYSSELNVNALLLGDSALYLCASDRDRPYNEQFFGPGTRLTVL.